Presented here are 24 T cell receptor beta chains from one specimen sequenced in a study of T cells in Graves' hyperthyroidism and ophthalmopathy. Amplification of TCR beta CDR3 regions used RNA as the template. Carried out on the TCR CDR3, a first-round RT-PCR used the HTBI primer set. From the multiplex PCR reads, TCRdb called clonotypes with MiXCR, one entry per CDR3 protein. The sample lists approximately 600,000 distinct CDR3 sequences; 20% to 25% were seen once. The sequenced sample was blood. These receptors were taken from a young man with Graves' ophthalmopathy.

This clonotype appeared a few times. A much larger clone differs from this one at a single base, so this may be a read error. This chain joins TRBV5-1 and TRBJ2-7; D may be TRBD1 or TRBD2 (5 bases each). CDR3 size: 13 residues. Germline V CDR1 and CDR2: SGHRS, YFSETQ. V dropped 3 bases and J dropped 2 bases, with 9 bases sitting between them. The CDR3: CASSWDLAYEQYF. CDR3 nucleotide sequence: TGCGCCAGCAGCTGGGACCTAGCCTACGAGCAGTACTTC.

This sequence joins TRBV28 and TRBJ1-2; D gene ambiguous. This CDR3 region has 13 residues. The germline CDR1 and CDR2 sequences are MDHEN and SYDVKM. The germline V and J ends were trimmed by 4 bases and 4 bases, with 10 bases remaining between them. CDR3 in amino acids: CASSYRLIYGYTF. The CDR3 DNA reads as TGTGCCAGCAGTTATAGACTGATCTATGGCTACACCTTC.

There are many counts of this clonotype. The chain has TRBV20-1 and TRBJ1-3; D remains unclear. Per the germline V gene, CDR1 is DFQATT and CDR2 is SNEGSKA (reference sequence). This CDR3 has 13 residues. Trimming cost V 0 bases and J 4 bases, with 7 bases left between them. CDR3 amino acids: CSARDLQGNTIYF. CDR3 bases: TGCAGTGCTAGAGATCTACAGGGAAACACCATATATTTT.

In DNA form, the CDR3 reads TGCGCCAGCAGCTCGGGACAGGGTATCCAAGAGACCCAGTACTTC. Translation gives CASSSGQGIQETQYF. This chain connects TRBV5-1 to TRBJ2-5; 9 bases are shared with TRBD1. The ends lost 3 bases at V and 1 base at J; junction bases unmatched: 4. The CDR3 has 15 amino acids. Germline CDR1 reads SGHRS; CDR2 reads YFSETQ. The variable domain in full, completed from reference TRBV5-1 and TRBJ2-5, reads KAGVTQTPRYLIKTRGQQVTLSCSPISGHRSVSWYQQTPGQGLQFLFEYFSETQRNKGNFPGRFSGRQFSNSRSEMNVSTLELGDSALYLCASSSGQGIQETQYFGPGTRLLVL.

J is TRBJ1-5 and V is TRBV2; D remains unclear. Trimming took 4 bases from V and 2 from J, leaving 12 bases between them. The CDR3 consists of 15 residues. CDR1 is SNHLY, CDR2 FYNNEI, per germline. The CDR3: CASSVSALGNQPQHF. As DNA, the CDR3 is TGTGCCAGCAGTGTCTCTGCACTGGGCAATCAGCCCCAGCATTTT.

The chain recombines TRBV9 with TRBJ1-1; TRBD1 matches 9 bases. CDR3 size: 15 residues. V shed 4 bases and J 5 bases; nucleotides not matched to a gene: 9. Germline lookup yields CDR1 SGDLS and CDR2 YYNGEE. The CDR3 loop reads CASSPRDRVTTEAFF. CDR3 in DNA: TGTGCCAGCAGCCCCCGGGACAGGGTTACGACTGAAGCTTTCTTT.

This clonotype was detected a few times. The gene calls are TRBV12-3 or TRBV12-4 and TRBJ2-1, with 8 bases aligning to TRBD2. V lost 7 bases to trimming and J lost 4 bases; unmatched junction nucleotides: 6. The CDR3 covers 14 residues. CDR3 protein: CASTLSGTYNEQFF. The CDR3 DNA follows: TGTGCCAGCACCCTTAGCGGGACGTACAATGAGCAGTTCTTC.

A few counts support this clonotype. The chain couples TRBV29-1 to TRBJ2-4, with D perhaps TRBD2 (6 bases). The CDR3 has 15 amino acids. CDR1 is SQVTM, CDR2 ANQGSEA, per germline. The V and J ends lost 3 bases and 0 bases respectively, with 12 bases between them. The CDR3 sequence is CSVENWDSAKNIQYF. The CDR3 DNA reads as TGCAGCGTTGAGAATTGGGACTCAGCCAAAAACATTCAGTACTTC. Combining the CDR3 with reference TRBV29-1 and TRBJ2-4 gives the whole variable domain SAVISQKPSRDICQRGTSLTIQCQVDSQVTMMFWYRQQPGQSLTLIATANQGSEATYESGFVIDKFPISRPNLTFSTLTVSNMSPEDSSIYLCSVENWDSAKNIQYFGAGTRLSVL.

The genes are TRBV6-6 and TRBJ1-5, with D perhaps matching TRBD1 (6 bases). V gave up 2 bases and J gave up 2 bases, with 25 bases separating them. Germline assignment: CDR1 MNHNY and CDR2 SVGAGI (reference sequence). The CDR3 runs to 20 residues. CDR3 loop: CASSYNQKREGDAGNQPQHF. For the CDR3, the DNA is TGTGCCAGCAGTTACAACCAGAAACGGGAGGGGGATGCGGGCAATCAGCCCCAGCATTTT.

This clonotype was seen a single time. In DNA, the CDR3 is TGCAGTGCTAGACTACTAGCGGGAGGGTTGTATGAGCAGTTCTTC. Residues: CSARLLAGGLYEQFF. This rearrangement joins TRBV20-1 to TRBJ2-1, with 13 bases identical to TRBD2. Germline CDR1 and CDR2: DFQATT and SNEGSKA (reference sequence). The CDR3 contains 15 residues. V trimming: 2 bases; J trimming: 8 bases; junction bases outside the gene matches: 6.

The V and J genes are TRBV6-1 and TRBJ1-1; D unclear. Trimming stripped 4 bases from V and 0 bases from J, with 6 bases between. This CDR3 contains 13 residues. Germline V gene sequence: CDR1 MNHNS, CDR2 SASEGT. CDR3 nucleotides: TGTGCCAGCAGTGGCGTTATGAACACTGAAGCTTTCTTT. Translation: CASSGVMNTEAFF.

The chain couples TRBV29-1 to TRBJ1-1; D is ambiguous. Germline loops: CDR1 SQVTM, CDR2 ANQGSEA. This CDR3 is 11 amino acids long. Trimming cost V 6 bases and J 4 bases, with 9 bases left between them. CDR3 loop: CSVLVVTEAFF. DNA for the CDR3: TGCAGCGTGCTGGTGGTCACTGAAGCTTTCTTT.

The chain links TRBV2 to TRBJ1-2; D gene uncertain. V was clipped by 7 bases and J by 3 bases, with 12 bases between them. The CDR3 totals 13 residues. Per the germline V gene, CDR1 is SNHLY and CDR2 is FYNNEI. The CDR3 region is CASKSGLDYGYTF. CDR3 nucleotides: TGTGCCAGCAAGTCGGGTTTGGACTATGGCTACACCTTC.

The genes are TRBV10-3 and TRBJ1-2; possible D gene TRBD1, 6 bases. V was trimmed by 8 bases and J by 10 bases, leaving 17 bases between them. The germline V gene encodes CDR1 ENHRY and CDR2 SYGVKD. This CDR3 contains 12 residues. The CDR3 region has the DNA TGTGCCATCTCGGGACAAATTGTTGACTACACCTTC. This translates into CAISGQIVDYTF.

This clonotype was counted a few times. The V and J genes are TRBV20-1 and TRBJ2-5; 7 bases are shared with TRBD1. Germline loops: CDR1 DFQATT, CDR2 SNEGSKA (reference sequence). The ends lost 6 bases at V and 3 bases at J; junction bases unmatched: 7. The CDR3 sequence is 13 residues long. The CDR3 DNA follows: TGCAGTGCCCGGAAGGGGGCCGAAGAGACCCAGTACTTC. Residues: CSARKGAEETQYF.

This clonotype turned up a few times. The chain carries TRBV15 and TRBJ1-1, with D perhaps TRBD1 (5 bases). With 0 bases removed from V and 5 bases from J, the gap between germline ends came to 10 bases. The CDR3 is 14 residues long. Looked up from germline, CDR1 is LNHNV and CDR2 is YYDKDF (reference sequence). CDR3 sequence: CATSREGAGTEAFF. The CDR3 bases are TGTGCCACCAGCAGAGAAGGGGCCGGGACTGAAGCTTTCTTT.

The rearrangement joins TRBV6-1 to TRBJ2-7; TRBD1 is a possible D gene (6 bases). V gave up 6 bases and J gave up 6 bases, with 12 bases separating them. Germline loops: CDR1 MNHNS, CDR2 SASEGT. This CDR3 has 12 residues. In DNA, the CDR3 is TGTGCCAGCAGCCCCTTCAGGGGCGAGCAGTACTTC. Protein sequence: CASSPFRGEQYF.

In this sample, this clonotype turned up a few times. The chain uses TRBV30 and TRBJ1-1, with D possibly TRBD1 on 5 matching bases. The germline V gene has CDR1 GTSNPN and CDR2 SVGIG (reference sequence). The germline V and J ends were trimmed by 3 bases and 8 bases, with 13 bases remaining between them. This CDR3 region has 12 residues. This CDR3 is CAWSRWDGEAFF. The DNA of the CDR3 is TGTGCCTGGAGCCGGTGGGACGGGGAAGCTTTCTTT.

This clonotype was counted between two and nine times. The J gene is TRBJ2-1, the V gene TRBV7-3; 9 bases agree with TRBD2. Germline values: CDR1 SGHTA, CDR2 FQGTGA. Unmatched junction bases numbered 7, after V lost 5 bases and J lost 5 bases. The CDR3 has 15 amino acids. CDR3 region: CASSQSGGRDNEQFF. CDR3 in DNA: TGTGCCAGCAGCCAGTCGGGCGGGAGGGACAATGAGCAGTTCTTC. Together with reference TRBV7-3 and TRBJ2-1, the CDR3 gives the full variable domain: GAGVSQTPSNKVTEKGKYVELRCDPISGHTALYWYRQSLGQGPEFLIYFQGTGAADDSGLPNDRFFAVRPEGSVSTLKIQRTERGDSAVYLCASSQSGGRDNEQFFGPGTRLTVL.

The rearrangement joins TRBV7-8 to TRBJ1-4; 7 bases match TRBD1. Germline CDR1 SGHVS, CDR2 FQNEAQ. The CDR3 loop spans 17 amino acids. The trim removed 5 bases at V and 0 bases at J, leaving 9 bases unmatched. The CDR3 nucleotides read TGTGCCAGCAGCACCCGGACAGGATATTCAACTAATGAAAAACTGTTTTTT. It specifies CASSTRTGYSTNEKLFF.

This clonotype occurred a few times. The chain uses TRBV6-1 and TRBJ2-5; 12 nucleotides match TRBD2. CDR3 length: 16 residues. Germline CDR1 is MNHNS and CDR2 is SASEGT. Trimming took 6 bases from V and 3 from J; bases not matched to a gene: 8. CDR3 in amino acids: CASRRTSGMVEETQYF. Written as DNA, the CDR3 is TGTGCCAGCAGGCGGACTAGCGGGATGGTCGAAGAGACCCAGTACTTC.

This clonotype was seen a few times. This chain connects TRBV30 to TRBJ1-1; perhaps TRBD1 as D (6 bases). V shed 3 bases and J shed 5 bases, with 19 bases lying between them. The CDR3 sequence is 15 residues long. The V gene's germline CDR1 is GTSNPN and CDR2 SVGIG (reference sequence). CDR3: CAWSTGIGFFTEAFF. The CDR3 nucleotides are TGTGCCTGGAGCACAGGGATAGGCTTCTTTACTGAAGCTTTCTTT.

This clonotype was recorded a few times. The rearrangement uses TRBV9 and TRBJ2-7; 12 bases are shared with TRBD1. The trim removed 0 bases at V and 5 bases at J, leaving 6 bases unmatched. Germline lookup yields CDR1 SGDLS and CDR2 YYNGEE. CDR3 length: 16 residues. CDR3 protein: CASSVGGQGARHEQYF. DNA of the CDR3: TGTGCCAGCAGCGTAGGGGGACAGGGGGCGCGCCACGAGCAGTACTTC.

In this sample, this clonotype turned up many times. The chain recombines TRBV20-1 with TRBJ2-7; 8 bases map to TRBD1. The CDR3 totals 15 residues. The V segment lost 0 bases and the J segment 2 bases; nucleotides outside the gene matches: 6. The germline CDR1 and CDR2 sequences are DFQATT and SNEGSKA (reference sequence). The CDR3 loop is CSARDLETGAYEQYF. The CDR3 DNA sequence: TGCAGTGCTAGAGATCTCGAGACAGGGGCCTACGAGCAGTACTTC.